This T cell receptor beta chain was identified during a study of T cell repertoires in cytomegalovirus infection. Study details: Public TCR beta signatures were indicative of both CMV infection and a matching HLA type.

Study-wide results and limits: People with CMV and the relevant HLA were identified by cumulative public TCR beta family frequency. The response measured ex vivo was dominated by TCR beta clonotypes (HLA-C-restricted and CMV-specific).

Of note for this clonotype: The antigen is not known.

The CDR3 length is 16 residues. Trimming at V came to 2 bases and at J to 5 bases, leaving 9 bases not matched to a gene. The germline V gene has CDR1 SGHTA and CDR2 FQGNSA. One entry per CDR3 protein results from TCRdb running MiXCR on the reads. The sample shows about 310,000 distinct CDR3 sequences, 17% of them seen only once. The chain recombines TRBV7-2 with TRBJ2-5; TRBD1 agrees at 9 bases. The sample was PBMCs. The source of this sequence is a human donor in good health (CMV status not recorded). Some clones in this sample may be carry-over from other donors' samples. The CDR3 DNA follows: TGTGCCAGCAGCTTAAAAGGGGACAGGGTGTCCGAGACCCAGTACTTC. It specifies CASSLKGDRVSETQYF. The complete variable domain, with remaining parts taken from reference TRBV7-2 and TRBJ2-5, reads GAGVSQSPSNKVTEKGKDVELRCDPISGHTALYWYRQSLGQGLEFLIYFQGNSAPDKSGLPSDRFSAERTGGSVSTLTIQRTQQEDSAVYLCASSLKGDRVSETQYFGPGTRLLVL.